This passage covers 11 T cell receptor beta chains from one sample sequenced in a study of T cells in Graves' hyperthyroidism and ophthalmopathy. Amplified TCR beta CDR3 regions derived from RNA transcripts. Researchers ran a first-round RT-PCR on the TCR CDR3 using the HTBI primer set. One entry per CDR3 protein, called by TCRdb with MiXCR from the multiplex PCR reads. The table includes hundreds of thousands of distinct CDR3 sequences, around 17% detected once. The sample was blood. Source of these receptors: a woman aged 18-29 years with Graves' hyperthyroidism.

The chain uses TRBV7-2 and TRBJ2-1; TRBD2 agrees at 9 bases. The ends lost 1 base at V and 8 bases at J; junction bases unmatched: 15. This CDR3 comprises 18 residues. Germline V gene sequence: CDR1 SGHTA, CDR2 FQGNSA. The CDR3 DNA reads TGTGCCAGCAGCTTAGTTGGGAGCGGGAGGTGGGTCGCCGATGAGCAGTTCTTC. Its protein is CASSLVGSGRWVADEQFF.

There are many counts of this clonotype. J is TRBJ1-5 and V is TRBV7-2; the D gene is possibly TRBD1 (5 bases). With 0 bases removed from V and 3 bases from J, the gap between germline ends came to 9 bases. This CDR3 contains 15 residues. CDR1 SGHTA and CDR2 FQGNSA come from the germline V gene. The CDR3 region has the DNA TGTGCCAGCAGCTTAGCAGTGGGGACCAATCAGCCCCAGCATTTT. Its translation is CASSLAVGTNQPQHF.

Notes on this clonotype: Possible read error: a much larger clone is one base away. The chain carries TRBV27 and TRBJ2-7; 10 nucleotides line up with TRBD2. Germline-derived CDR1 and CDR2 are MNHEY and SMNVEV (reference sequence). J gave up 7 bases and V 5 bases, and 8 bases lay outside the gene matches. The CDR3 consists of 14 residues. For the CDR3, the DNA is TGTGCCAGCAGTACCAGCGGGGGGGCAAATGAGCAGTACTTC. Translating it yields CASSTSGGANEQYF.

The sample holds a few counts of this clonotype. The V and J genes are TRBV20-1 and TRBJ1-1; TRBD1 is a possible D gene (5 bases). The CDR3 extends over 17 amino acids. V was trimmed by 0 bases and J by 1 base, leaving 18 bases between them. Per germline, CDR1 DFQATT and CDR2 SNEGSKA (reference sequence). The CDR3 sequence is CSARDLGRRGSNTEAFF. The CDR3 DNA reads as TGCAGTGCTAGAGATTTAGGTAGGCGGGGCTCGAACACTGAAGCTTTCTTT.

CDR3 sequence reads: CASSQGGLAQRTRNEQFF. CDR3 DNA sequence: TGTGCCAGCAGCCAGGGGGGCCTAGCCCAACGTACCCGCAATGAGCAGTTCTTC. V is TRBV7-6 and J is TRBJ2-1, with D perhaps matching TRBD1 (7 bases). From germline, CDR1 is SGHVS and CDR2 FNYEAQ. The CDR3 consists of 18 residues. Trimming pared 5 bases from V and 6 bases from J, leaving 26 bases between.

This clonotype has only a few counts. The chain uses TRBV4-3 and TRBJ1-6; D ambiguous. CDR3 length equals 16 residues. CDR1 is LGHNA and CDR2 is YSLEER in the germline V gene. V was clipped by 0 bases and J by 10 bases, with 16 bases between them. CDR3 loop: CASSQERDPLGSPLHF. The CDR3 nucleotides read TGCGCCAGCAGCCAAGAACGTGATCCCCTCGGATCACCCCTCCACTTT.

This clonotype was counted at least ten times. CDR3: CASLNLNTEAFF. CDR3 nucleotides: TGTGCCAGCCTAAACCTGAACACTGAAGCTTTCTTT. The chain combines TRBV28 with TRBJ1-1; no reliable D call. Trimming removed 8 bases from V and 0 bases from J, with 7 bases in between. Germline CDR1 MDHEN, CDR2 SYDVKM. The CDR3 has 12 residues.

The chain carries TRBV7-9 and TRBJ2-7; D is ambiguous. The CDR3 is 14 amino acids. The ends were cut back, 5 bases at V and 3 bases at J, with 14 bases in the middle. Germline V gene sequence: CDR1 SEHNR, CDR2 FQNEAQ (reference sequence). The CDR3 nucleotides read TGTGCCAGCAGCCAAACACGGACGGACTACGAGCAGTACTTC. Its translation: CASSQTRTDYEQYF.

This clonotype was observed a few times. The chain carries TRBV4-3 and TRBJ2-3; possibly TRBD1 or TRBD2 for D (6 bases each). The V end lost 1 base, the J end lost 2 bases, and 13 bases lay between the germline ends. Germline assignment: CDR1 LGHNA and CDR2 YSLEER. This CDR3 region has 16 residues. DNA of the CDR3: TGCGCCAGCAGCCAAGGAGCCGGGGGCCCCACAGATACGCAGTATTTT. Translation gives CASSQGAGGPTDTQYF.

In this sample, this clonotype turned up many times. The chain joins TRBV3-1 to TRBJ1-2, with D unclear. The V end lost 1 base, the J end lost 7 bases, and 10 bases lay between the germline ends. Germline V gene lookup returns CDR1 LGHDT and CDR2 YNNKEL (reference sequence). CDR3 length: 13 amino acids. DNA of the CDR3: TGTGCCAGCAGCCAAGCTGACTGGGGTGGCTACACCTTC. It encodes CASSQADWGGYTF.

The chain employs TRBV7-2 and TRBJ2-5; 9 positions agree with TRBD2. This CDR3 has 15 residues. Germline trimming cut 7 bases from V and 13 bases from J; bases unmatched to any gene: 19. Germline V CDR1 and CDR2: SGHTA, FQGNSA. As DNA, the CDR3 is TGTGCCAGCACCCGAACGGGACTAGCCATTTCATCCTGGTACTTC. This codes for CASTRTGLAISSWYF.